This TCR beta chain was recovered during a study of OX40 agonist ivuxolimab in advanced cancers. The germline V and J ends were trimmed by 0 bases and 4 bases, with 9 bases remaining between them. The CDR3 consists of 14 residues. CDR1 LGHNA and CDR2 YNFKEQ come from the germline V gene. Clones were sequenced by immunoSEQ multiplex PCR, and TCRdb holds only the in-frame ones, with some missing. The table shows about 60,000 clones, with around 89% occurring only once. The sample here was CD4+ or CD8+ T cells sorted from blood, taken in a trial of the OX40 agonist ivuxolimab. V gene TRBV4-2 combines with J gene TRBJ1-1; D uncertain. The TCR was taken from an adult with an advanced solid tumor such as melanoma, head and neck, liver or kidney cancer. The CDR3 loop reads CASSQDVGSTEAFF. The CDR3 DNA sequence: TGTGCCAGCAGCCAAGATGTAGGTTCCACTGAAGCTTTCTTT.